This T cell receptor (beta chain) comes out of a study of cytomegalovirus exposure and HLA in healthy donors. Overall study: In terms of ancestry, the Caucasian-associated cluster contained 80% to 90% of the roughly 400 genotyped donors.

This clone has a single count. Its antigen remains unidentified. CDR3 length equals 16 residues. Germline trimming cut 5 bases from V and 1 base from J; bases unmatched to any gene: 8. The germline V gene encodes CDR1 KGHSH and CDR2 LQKENI. Primers included in the PCR were 60 Vbeta and 13 Jbeta primers. Libraries were prepared by immunoSEQ multiplex PCR; TCRdb keeps only in-frame clonotypes and omits some of them. The repertoire holds about 160,000 clones, with 80% to 90% as singletons. Whole-study findings and limits: According to the study, 150 to 200 TCR beta chains were cytomegalovirus-associated.

Sequencing used PBMCs. This sequence joins TRBV18 and TRBJ2-3; 8 bases map to TRBD1. The TCR originated in a young woman in good health and CMV-seronegative. Written as DNA, the CDR3 is TGTGCCAGCTCATTATCAGGGGGCGCGGGCACAGATACGCAGTATTTT. Translation gives CASSLSGGAGTDTQYF.